This T cell receptor (beta chain) was obtained from a study of memory CD4+ T cells and cytomegalovirus serostatus. Germline V gives CDR1 SNHLY, CDR2 FYNNEI. The CDR3 length is 14 residues. Trimming at V came to 7 bases and at J to 6 bases, leaving 10 bases not matched to a gene. Sequencing used immunoSEQ multiplex PCR; TCRdb keeps in-frame clones, though not all of them. The table lists roughly 54,000 clones, around 77% of them singletons. The sort gate was single viable CD3+CD4+CD8-CD45RO+ cells for memory CD4+ T cells. Serum IgG to CMV pp150, pp28, p38 and p52 defined serostatus. Findings of the study overall: A US-trained random forest predicted CMV serostatus with median AUC approximately 0.9.

As concerns this clone: Its antigen remains unidentified.

The chain joins TRBV2 to TRBJ1-1; 8 bases align to TRBD1. Sequencing used memory CD4+ T cells from blood. This clonotype was obtained from an adult in good health and CMV-seronegative. CDR3 residues: CASTNTGGRSEAFF. DNA of the CDR3: TGTGCCAGCACTAACACAGGGGGAAGGTCTGAAGCTTTCTTT. Full variable domain (remainder filled in from reference TRBV2 and TRBJ1-1): EPEVTQTPSHQVTQMGQEVILRCVPISNHLYFYWYRQILGQKVEFLVSFYNNEISEKSEIFDDQFSVERPDGSNFTLKIRSTKLEDSAMYFCASTNTGGRSEAFFGQGTRLTVV.